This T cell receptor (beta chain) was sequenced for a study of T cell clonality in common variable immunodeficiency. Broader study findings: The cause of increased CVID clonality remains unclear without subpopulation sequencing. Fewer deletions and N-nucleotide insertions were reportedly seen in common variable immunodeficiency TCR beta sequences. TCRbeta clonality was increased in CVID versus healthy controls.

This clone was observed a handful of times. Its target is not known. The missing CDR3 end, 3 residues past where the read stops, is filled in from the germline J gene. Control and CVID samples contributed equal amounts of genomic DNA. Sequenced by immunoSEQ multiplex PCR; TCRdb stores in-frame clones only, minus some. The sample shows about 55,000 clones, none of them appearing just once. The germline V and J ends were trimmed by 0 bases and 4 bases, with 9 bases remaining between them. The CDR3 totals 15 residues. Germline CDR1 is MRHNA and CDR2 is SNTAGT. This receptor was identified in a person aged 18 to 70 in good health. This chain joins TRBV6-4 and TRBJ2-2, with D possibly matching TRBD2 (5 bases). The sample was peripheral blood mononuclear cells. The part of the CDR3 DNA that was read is TGTGCCAGCAGTGACTCGAGGACTCCCACCGGGGAG. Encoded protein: CASSDSRTPTGE. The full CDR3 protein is CASSDSRTPTGELFF.